The rows below give T cell receptor beta chains drawn from one sample of a study of T cell clonotyping in hematopoietic cell transplantation. Sequencing was performed with immunoSEQ multiplex PCR; in TCRdb, only in-frame clones are kept and a portion is missing. Of tens of thousands of clones in the sample, approximately 95% were seen once. Sequencing was done on a sample of peripheral blood mononuclear cells. The receptor set was obtained from a man aged 25 to 40 in good health. Some clones in this sample may be carry-over from other donors' samples. Both conserved end residues are trimmed from each CDR3.

J: TRBJ1-2; V: TRBV4-2; CDR3: ASSQESGTLNYGYT
J: TRBJ2-1; V: TRBV19; CDR3: ASALGHSYNEQF
J: TRBJ1-1; V: TRBV7-2; CDR3: ASSLTGIDTEAF
J: TRBJ2-7; V: TRBV18; CDR3: ASSPDSLEQY
J: TRBJ2-3; V: TRBV11-1; CDR3: ASSSRGGPIDTQY
J: TRBJ2-1; V: TRBV5-1; CDR3: ASSLGGGGPYNEQF
J: TRBJ2-1; V: TRBV10-2; CDR3: ASTGAGNNEQF
J: TRBJ1-3; V: TRBV2; CDR3: ASSEGNSGNTIY
J: TRBJ2-5; V: TRBV7-2; CDR3: ASSLAVAVVRETQY
J: TRBJ1-2; V: TRBV7-2; CDR3: ASSSGTGNYGYT
J: TRBJ2-7; V: TRBV11-3; CDR3: ASSLGRTFLTYEQY
J: TRBJ2-2; V: TRBV7-2; CDR3: ASSLAGIQQNTGELF
J: TRBJ1-4; V: TRBV11-2; CDR3: ASSLDGGPEKLF
J: TRBJ1-1; V: TRBV7-9; CDR3: ACRGGSTEAF
J: TRBJ2-5; V: TRBV30; CDR3: ASNRGGSQETQY
J: TRBJ2-7; V: TRBV10-2; CDR3: ASLGADSYEQY
J: TRBJ1-2; V: TRBV29-1; CDR3: SVGPPRQGANYGYT
J: TRBJ2-5; V: TRBV7-7; CDR3: ASSLGRSVRGETQY
J: TRBJ2-7; V: TRBV13; CDR3: ASSLLGSYEQY
J: TRBJ1-4; V: TRBV30; CDR3: AWSPPGHRNEKLF
J: TRBJ2-7; V: TRBV5-1; CDR3: ASSFPGRTRNEQY
J: TRBJ1-1; V: TRBV19; CDR3: ASKGQGLTEAF